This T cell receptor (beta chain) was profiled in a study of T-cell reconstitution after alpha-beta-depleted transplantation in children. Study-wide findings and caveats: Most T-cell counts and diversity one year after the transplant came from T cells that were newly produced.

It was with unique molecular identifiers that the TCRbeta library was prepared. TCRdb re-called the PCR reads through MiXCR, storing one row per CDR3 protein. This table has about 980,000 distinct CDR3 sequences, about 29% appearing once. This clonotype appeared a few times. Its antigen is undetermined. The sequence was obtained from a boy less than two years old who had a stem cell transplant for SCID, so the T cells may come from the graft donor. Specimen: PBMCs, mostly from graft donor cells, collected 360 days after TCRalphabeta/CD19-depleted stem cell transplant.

CDR3 sequence: CASSQDRLDRQLAKNIQYF. The CDR3 DNA follows: TGCGCCAGCAGCCAAGATCGGTTGGACAGACAATTAGCCAAAAACATTCAGTACTTC. The rearrangement links TRBV4-3 to TRBJ2-4; D possibly corresponds to TRBD1 (6 bases). This CDR3 spans 19 amino acids. Per germline, CDR1 LGHNA and CDR2 YSLEER. V lost 0 bases and J 0 bases, leaving 18 bases between the germline ends.